Included here is one T cell receptor (beta chain) sequence, with context. Antigen unknown. The read stops 3 residues short of the end of the CDR3; the missing end is completed from the germline J gene. This entry comes from a study of T cell clonality in common variable immunodeficiency. Study-wide points: Repertoire-complication correlations in CVID were limited by patient heterogeneity. Fewer deletions and N-nucleotide insertions were reportedly seen in common variable immunodeficiency TCR beta sequences.

Diagnosis required reduced IgG, IgA and/or IgM with specific antibody deficiency. Control and CVID samples contributed equal amounts of genomic DNA. TCRdb keeps only in-frame clones here, not all; method: immunoSEQ multiplex PCR. The record shows about 34,000 clones for this sample, with no singletons present. This CDR3 is built from 14 residues. The germline CDR1 and CDR2 sequences are LNHDA and SQIVND (reference sequence). V was cut by 6 bases and J by 4 bases, with 16 bases left in between. This receptor was obtained from a human donor with common variable immunodeficiency. The specimen sequenced was peripheral blood mononuclear cells. V gene TRBV19 combines with J gene TRBJ2-7; tentative D call: TRBD2 (7 bases). The CDR3 DNA, read in part, is TGTGCCAGTAGCCCCGGGGAGGGGGTATACGAG. Translated, it gives CASSPGEGVYE. The entire CDR3 protein is CASSPGEGVYEQYF. The variable domain in full, with the rest retrieved from reference TRBV19 and TRBJ2-7, is DGGITQSPKYLFRKEGQNVTLSCEQNLNHDAMYWYRQDPGQGLRLIYYSQIVNDFQKGDIAEGYSVSREKKESFPLTVTSAQKNPTAFYLCASSPGEGVYEQYFGPGTRLTVT.